A single sample is the source of the 27 T cell receptor beta chains below, sequenced in a study of CD8 T cells in ankylosing spondylitis (dated by TCRdb to 2016 to 2017). The method behind the library was 5' RACE. This sample was sequenced with an Illumina HiSeq 2500. TCRdb itself trimmed the public reads at Q25 with fastp, ran MiXCR and retained productive beta chains. Rows merge per CDR3 protein into single entries with the most common DNA and genes. The sample table shows 200,000 to 250,000 distinct CDR3 sequences, and roughly 25% are seen once. Just over 6.5% of the sample is in the top ten clones. Sequencing was done on a sample of blood, either unsorted or a sorted T cell fraction (not recorded which). The receptor set was obtained from a male donor with ankylosing spondylitis or in good health (not recorded which).

Points on this clonotype: Possible read error: a much larger clone is one base away. This chain uses TRBV2 with TRBJ2-2; D may be TRBD1 or TRBD2 (6 bases each). The CDR3 totals 15 residues. Germline CDR1 is SNHLY and CDR2 is FYNNEI. CDR3 region: CASSGTGRNNGELFF. In DNA form, the CDR3 reads TGTGCCAGCAGCGGAACAGGGAGGAACAACGGGGAGCTGTTTTTT.

This clonotype was recorded many times. V gene TRBV29-1 combines with J gene TRBJ2-7; D gene ambiguous. The V end lost 8 bases, the J end lost 3 bases, and 8 bases lay between the germline ends. From germline, CDR1 is SQVTM and CDR2 ANQGSEA. This CDR3 spans 10 amino acids. The CDR3 sequence is CSIWDYEQYF. As DNA, the CDR3 is TGCAGCATATGGGACTACGAGCAGTACTTC.

This chain joins TRBV5-1 and TRBJ2-3; TRBD2 agrees at 8 bases. The germline gives CDR1 SGHRS, CDR2 YFSETQ. The CDR3 spans 15 residues. The ends lost 4 bases at V and 2 bases at J; junction bases unmatched: 6. The CDR3 protein is CASSRTSGITDTQYF. The CDR3 DNA sequence: TGCGCCAGCAGCCGAACTAGCGGAATCACAGATACGCAGTATTTT.

Ten or more counts support this clonotype. The chain combines TRBV4-3 with TRBJ2-7; the D is unclear. CDR1 is LGHNA, CDR2 YSLEER, per germline. The CDR3 totals 14 residues. The V end lost 0 bases, the J end lost 3 bases, and 9 bases lay between the germline ends. CDR3 loop: CASSQDRLSYEQYF. The CDR3 DNA reads as TGCGCCAGCAGCCAAGATCGCCTTAGCTACGAGCAGTACTTC.

The V call is TRBV6-1, the J call TRBJ1-1; D is unresolved. This CDR3 is built from 13 residues. V was cut by 8 bases and J by 1 base, with 11 bases left in between. The germline CDR1 and CDR2 sequences are MNHNS and SASEGT. The CDR3 loop reads CASSRLANTEAFF. CDR3 sequence (DNA): TGTGCCAGCTCCAGGTTAGCGAACACTGAAGCTTTCTTT.

CDR3 coding DNA: TGTGCCAGCAGCCGAGGGAATTCAGCAGATACGCAGTATTTT. This sequence encodes CASSRGNSADTQYF. This chain links TRBV5-5 with TRBJ2-3, with D perhaps matching TRBD2 (5 bases). This CDR3 is built from 14 residues. Germline V gene data show CDR1 as SGHKS and CDR2 as YYEKEE (reference sequence). V was cut by 4 bases and J by 4 bases, with 13 bases left in between. The full variable domain, its missing parts supplied by reference TRBV5-5 and TRBJ2-3, is DAGVTQSPTHLIKTRGQQVTLRCSPISGHKSVSWYQQVLGQGPQFIFQYYEKEERGRGNFPDRFSARQFPNYSSELNVNALLLGDSALYLCASSRGNSADTQYFGPGTRLTVL.

By share, this clonotype ranks as medium-sized. The V call is TRBV29-1, the J call TRBJ1-1; D might be TRBD1 (5 bases). The CDR3 length is 11 residues. V lost 4 bases and J lost 5, with 8 bases in between. The germline V gene has CDR1 SQVTM and CDR2 ANQGSEA. The CDR3 loop is CSVARGTEAFF. CDR3 coding DNA: TGCAGCGTTGCCCGGGGGACTGAAGCTTTCTTT.

This clonotype has a handful of counts. The V gene is TRBV7-8, the J gene TRBJ2-6; D ambiguous. The CDR3 extends over 14 amino acids. V lost 5 bases to trimming and J lost 0 bases, with 5 bases between them. Per germline, CDR1 SGHVS and CDR2 FQNEAQ. The CDR3 is CASSRNSGANVLTF. For the CDR3, the DNA is TGTGCCAGCAGCCGGAACTCTGGGGCCAACGTCCTGACTTTC.

In DNA form, the CDR3 reads TGCAGTGCTACCCAGGCAGTTCACTATGGCTACACCTTC. Protein sequence: CSATQAVHYGYTF. This chain uses TRBV20-1 with TRBJ1-2; D is unclear. Trimming left V 4 bases short and J 3 bases short, with 12 bases between. The germline CDR1 and CDR2 sequences are DFQATT and SNEGSKA (reference sequence). This CDR3 comprises 13 residues.

The table lists this clonotype with many counts. The chain carries TRBV10-3 and TRBJ1-5; 7 bases line up with TRBD1. The CDR3 runs to 13 residues. The germline CDR1 and CDR2 sequences are ENHRY and SYGVKD. After removal of 5 bases from V and 9 bases from J, the junction contained 7 bases not matched to a gene. The CDR3 DNA reads as TGTGCCATCAGTTCGGACAGGACTTTGCCCCAGCATTTT. This codes for CAISSDRTLPQHF.

This rearrangement joins TRBV10-3 to TRBJ1-2; 12 nucleotides agree with TRBD1. This CDR3 is 15 amino acids long. Germline CDR1 ENHRY, CDR2 SYGVKD. After removal of 7 bases from V and 7 bases from J, the junction contained 10 bases not matched to a gene. The CDR3 is CAITPPGQGAAGYTF. The CDR3 nucleotides are TGTGCCATCACTCCTCCGGGACAGGGGGCAGCTGGCTACACCTTC.

This clonotype occurred many times. The V call is TRBV7-2, the J call TRBJ2-3; D assignment may be TRBD1 or TRBD2 (6 bases each). This CDR3 spans 12 amino acids. V shed 4 bases and J shed 8 bases, with 10 bases lying between them. CDR1 and CDR2 (germline): SGHTA, FQGNSA. The CDR3 protein is CASSSGGGTQYF. The CDR3 nucleotides are TGTGCCAGCAGCTCAGGAGGGGGTACGCAGTATTTT.

V is TRBV6-1 and J is TRBJ1-2, with D possibly TRBD1 on 6 matching bases. The germline CDR1 and CDR2 sequences are MNHNS and SASEGT. This CDR3 is built from 14 residues. V was pared by 6 bases and J by 6 bases, with 17 bases between. CDR3 DNA sequence: TGTGCCAGCAGACAGGGTGTGGGTGTGAATGGCTACACCTTC. This codes for CASRQGVGVNGYTF.

In its sample, this clonotype was seen a few times. This chain joins TRBV6-1 and TRBJ1-1, with D perhaps matching TRBD1 (5 bases). Germline V gives CDR1 MNHNS, CDR2 SASEGT. The CDR3 runs 14 residues. Trimming took 7 bases from V and 4 from J, leaving 16 bases between them. As DNA, the CDR3 is TGTGCCAGCACTCCAGGGATGGGAACCACTGAAGCTTTCTTT. Protein: CASTPGMGTTEAFF.

This clonotype occurred a few times. The chain links TRBV5-1 to TRBJ2-1, with D possibly matching TRBD2 (6 bases). CDR1 is SGHRS and CDR2 is YFSETQ in the germline V gene. The CDR3 is 16 residues long. The V end lost 2 bases, the J end lost 0 bases, and 12 bases lay between the germline ends. The CDR3 loop reads CASSFSSASSYNEQFF. CDR3 coding DNA: TGCGCCAGCAGCTTTTCTAGCGCTAGCTCCTACAATGAGCAGTTCTTC.

Concerning this clonotype: It may be a read error: a sequence one base away is much more abundant. This chain uses TRBV5-6 with TRBJ2-6; maybe TRBD2 (6 bases). The CDR3 contains 14 residues. Looked up from germline, CDR1 is SGHDT and CDR2 is YYEEEE. CDR3 loop: CASNLGGGANVLTF. The CDR3 nucleotides are TGTGCCAGCAACTTGGGAGGTGGGGCCAACGTCCTGACTTTC.

At least ten counts were recorded for this clonotype. The genes are TRBV6-2 or TRBV6-3 and TRBJ2-3; 11 nucleotides align to TRBD2. V lost 6 bases, J lost 2 bases, and 22 bases stayed unmatched. Germline values: CDR1 MNHEY, CDR2 SVGEGT. This CDR3 has 21 amino acids. The CDR3 DNA reads TGTGCCAGCAGCAAACCATTAAGAGGAGAGGCTAGCGGGAGGTTCACAGATACGCAGTATTTT. This encodes CASSKPLRGEASGRFTDTQYF.

A remark on this clonotype: A much more abundant neighbour one base away suggests this may be a read error. V gene TRBV20-1 combines with J gene TRBJ1-4, with D possibly TRBD1 on 6 matching bases. Trimming shortened V by 7 bases and J by 8 bases, and 23 bases separated the two germline ends. CDR1 DFQATT and CDR2 SNEGSKA come from the germline V gene (reference sequence). The CDR3 runs to 15 residues. The CDR3 DNA is TGCAGTGTTCGCAGGGATGGGGGGCGCATAGAAAAACTGTTTTTT. Translation gives CSVRRDGGRIEKLFF.

This chain connects TRBV20-1 to TRBJ2-7, with D possibly being TRBD2 (6 bases). Trimming removed 3 bases at V and 7 bases at J, with 22 bases between. Germline assignment: CDR1 DFQATT and CDR2 SNEGSKA (reference sequence). This CDR3 is 15 amino acids long. The CDR3 reads CSASRLDQGWKEQYF. In DNA form, the CDR3 reads TGCAGTGCTAGCCGACTAGACCAGGGCTGGAAGGAGCAGTACTTC.

This clonotype has only a few counts. The gene calls are TRBV20-1 and TRBJ2-4; 8 nucleotides agree with TRBD1. This CDR3 spans 12 amino acids. V trimming: 3 bases; J trimming: 6 bases; junction bases outside the gene matches: 1. Per the germline V gene, CDR1 is DFQATT and CDR2 is SNEGSKA (reference sequence). In nucleotides, the CDR3 is TGCAGTGCTAGGGACAGGGTAAACATTCAGTACTTC. Translating it yields CSARDRVNIQYF.

This clonotype was recorded at least ten times. J is TRBJ2-4 and V is TRBV27, with unresolved D. CDR1 and CDR2 from the germline V gene are MNHEY and SMNVEV (reference sequence). This CDR3 contains 11 residues. V lost 4 bases and J lost 8, with 6 bases in between. The CDR3 reads CASSSTDIQYF. The CDR3 nucleotides are TGTGCCAGCAGTTCCACTGACATTCAGTACTTC.

This clonotype has at least ten counts. V usage is TRBV5-1 and J usage is TRBJ2-3; the D gene could be TRBD1 or TRBD2 (5 bases each). The CDR3 spans 14 residues. The V gene lost 3 bases and the J gene lost 5 bases, with 13 bases spanning the gap. The germline gives CDR1 SGHRS, CDR2 YFSETQ. DNA for the CDR3: TGCGCCAGCAGCTCGGGGACCTTCGTAGATACGCAGTATTTT. It is translated as CASSSGTFVDTQYF.

The table lists this clonotype with a few counts. The rearrangement links TRBV10-1 to TRBJ2-7, with a possible D match to TRBD1 (6 bases). The V end lost 0 bases, the J end lost 2 bases, and 11 bases lay between the germline ends. The CDR3 has 15 residues. The V gene's germline CDR1 is WNHNN and CDR2 SYGVQD (reference sequence). The CDR3 is CASSESIKGAYEQYF. In nucleotides, the CDR3 is TGCGCCAGCAGTGAGTCGATTAAGGGGGCCTACGAGCAGTACTTC.

This clonotype was recorded a few times. The gene calls are TRBV29-1 and TRBJ2-7; unclear D gene. Trimming pared 5 bases from V and 6 bases from J, leaving 23 bases between. CDR3 length: 15 amino acids. CDR1 is SQVTM and CDR2 is ANQGSEA in the germline V gene. This CDR3 is CSVLGVSPSYREQYF. The CDR3 nucleotides are TGCAGCGTTCTTGGTGTGTCTCCTTCGTACCGCGAGCAGTACTTC.

The chain is built from TRBV10-3 and TRBJ2-7; tentatively, D is TRBD2 (6 bases). V was trimmed by 0 bases and J by 6 bases, leaving 18 bases between them. Germline V CDR1 and CDR2: ENHRY, SYGVKD. The CDR3 consists of 16 residues. CDR3 protein: CAISESTFLGEAEQYF. CDR3 coding DNA: TGTGCCATCAGTGAGTCGACATTTCTGGGGGAGGCCGAGCAGTACTTC.

This clonotype was counted many times. The CDR3 region has the DNA TGTGCCAGCAGTTACAACAGGCCCGGGGCCAACGTCCTGACTTTC. Its translation is CASSYNRPGANVLTF. The rearrangement uses TRBV12-3 or TRBV12-4 and TRBJ2-6, with a possible D match to TRBD1 (5 bases). V was cut by 4 bases and J by 4 bases, with 11 bases left in between. The CDR3 is made up of 15 amino acids.

A note on this clonotype: The junction shows a germline mismatch at one end, possibly a read error. This chain connects TRBV20-1 to TRBJ1-2; weak D call: TRBD1 (5 bases). This CDR3 region has 11 residues. Germline CDR1 and CDR2: DFQATT and SNEGSKA (reference sequence). The CDR3 spells CSARGEYGYTF. The CDR3 bases are TGCAGTGCAAGAGGGGAATATGGCTACACCTTC.